Listed below are T cell receptor beta chains from one sample, sequenced in a study of T cell repertoires in cytomegalovirus infection. Antigens of these TCRs are unknown. One entry per CDR3 protein results from TCRdb running MiXCR on the reads. This repertoire shows about 400,000 distinct CDR3 sequences, about 35% found once; its top ten account for about 13%. Sequencing used cultured PBMCs, obtained from culture after CMV antigen stimulation. Receptors originate from a human donor in good health (CMV status not recorded). Some clones in this sample may be carry-over from other donors' samples. The CDR3 runs from the conserved cysteine through the conserved F or W.

>TRBJ1-3|TRBV30
CACNTFRGATGGNTIYF
>TRBJ2-2|TRBV19
CASKGRGYTGELFF
>TRBJ2-3|TRBV7-2
CASSFFRGPDTQYF
>TRBJ2-1|TRBV6-4
CASRGLNTNEQFF
>TRBJ2-7|TRBV30
CAWQQGQEQYF
>TRBJ2-7|TRBV7-2
CASSLEAGGYEQYF
>TRBJ2-1|TRBV7-2
CASSLVAGLLTNEQFF
>TRBJ2-1|TRBV5-1
CASNPSGSYNEQFF
>TRBJ1-1|TRBV12-5
CASGLGRDKPAFF
>TRBJ1-5|TRBV7-2
CASSRQGFQPQHF
>TRBJ1-1|TRBV6-1
CASRTGFNTEAFF
>TRBJ1-2|TRBV7-4
CASEVYSANYGYTF
>TRBJ2-5|TRBV29-1
CSVGRGLQETQYF
>TRBJ1-1|TRBV10-3
CAISESLNTEAFF
>TRBJ2-1|TRBV2
CASPGLAASGTYNEQFF
>TRBJ2-2|TRBV4-1
CASSPTPGAGTGELFF
>TRBJ2-3|TRBV20-1
CSARKPGLAGVPPDTQYF
>TRBJ2-5|TRBV12-3/TRBV12-4
CASRKSGAKETQYF
>TRBJ1-2|TRBV12-3/TRBV12-4
CASSFPGTGGF
>TRBJ2-3|TRBV2
CASILMGVAGLQSTDTQYF
>TRBJ2-7|TRBV29-1
CSVREGSHEQYF
>TRBJ1-1|TRBV7-2
CASSRPGQDTEAFF
>TRBJ1-1|TRBV7-2
CASSSKRGAATEAFF
>TRBJ1-5|TRBV5-1
CASSWSGQSNQPQHF
>TRBJ1-1|TRBV27
CASSPQKNTEAFF
>TRBJ1-2|TRBV6-5
CASSYSMAVNYGYTF
>TRBJ2-3|TRBV20-1
CSASGGLADTQYF
>TRBJ2-7|TRBV7-2
CASSQTVGQGNEQYF
>TRBJ1-2|TRBV6-2/TRBV6-3
CASSDSPYGYTF
>TRBJ1-1|TRBV6-2/TRBV6-3
CASSDLQVEAFF
>TRBJ2-1|TRBV4-1
CASSPWTNEQFF
>TRBJ2-1|TRBV9
CASSVAAGGPISYNEQFF
>TRBJ2-4|TRBV6-2/TRBV6-3
CASSFRAGSTKNIQYF
>TRBJ2-6|TRBV7-9
CASRTYEGLHSGANVLTF
>TRBJ2-3|TRBV7-2
CASSPDRAGGETQYF
>TRBJ2-5|TRBV12-5
CASGLSPDSQRRETQYF
>TRBJ2-3|TRBV29-1
CSVRGVSATQYF
>TRBJ1-5|TRBV28
CASSLGQGNSNQPQHF
>TRBJ1-5|TRBV2
CASSDRVSSNQPQHF
>TRBJ2-7|TRBV5-6
CASILVGGSSYEQYF
>TRBJ2-1|TRBV7-6
CASSFIVGDEQFF
>TRBJ1-1|TRBV9
CASSRQFGARSTEAFF
>TRBJ2-2|TRBV12-3/TRBV12-4
CASSSGGGRELFF
>TRBJ2-5|TRBV7-2
CASRLGQSMGTQYF
>TRBJ2-1|TRBV12-3/TRBV12-4
CASSFLAGVLNEQFF
>TRBJ2-7|TRBV4-3
CASSQVLAQTYEQYF
>TRBJ2-5|TRBV10-3
CAISESAAELEETQYF
>TRBJ1-2|TRBV10-3
CAISERGNGYTF
>TRBJ2-5|TRBV6-4
CASSDWAGLALPYQETQYF
>TRBJ1-2|TRBV7-2
CASSSRQGLYGYTF
>TRBJ2-4|TRBV7-6
CASGPWDKNIQYF
>TRBJ1-1|TRBV11-3
CASSVRAGTEAFF